Reported below is one TCR beta chain. This sample is part of a study of blood T cell repertoires in COVID-19. Assay used: immunoSEQ multiplex PCR; TCRdb lists only in-frame clones, some missing. Here the sample spans 100,000 to 150,000 clones, approximately 83% being singletons. This CDR3 is 16 amino acids long. Per germline, CDR1 LGHNA and CDR2 YSLEER. Trimming shortened V by 4 bases and J by 4 bases, and 17 bases separated the two germline ends. The chain combines TRBV4-3 with TRBJ1-5, with D possibly TRBD1 on 6 matching bases. The receptor's source is an elderly man with active or convalescent COVID-19. The sample taken for sequencing was peripheral blood. In DNA form, the CDR3 reads TGCGCCAGCAGCCGGGGGCTGGACACTTGGAATCAGCCCCAGCATTTT. It translates to CASSRGLDTWNQPQHF.